This TCR beta chain was found in a study of PD-1 blockade in classical Hodgkin lymphoma. The V gene's germline CDR1 is SGHAT and CDR2 FQDESV (reference sequence). Trimming shortened V by 1 base and J by 0 bases, and 10 bases separated the two germline ends. This CDR3 is 15 amino acids long. Note on this clone: The antigen is undetermined.

Stated time point: cycle 4 day 1 (C4D1), after 6 weeks of nivolumab. All the patients suffered relapse after autologous stem cell transplantation, and brentuximab vedotin exposure differed. From thawed PBMCs, magnetic negative selection was used to isolate the CD8+ T cells. Data came from immunoSEQ multiplex PCR; TCRdb stores just in-frame clones and leaves some out. The table has 3,500 to 4,500 clones, around three fifths seen once; the top ten hold roughly 50%. General observations from the study: Before treatment, complete responders showed about the same diversity as newly diagnosed patients.

This material consisted of CD8+ T cells from blood, taken before the fourth cycle of nivolumab. The sequence came from a human donor with classical Hodgkin lymphoma. The chain couples TRBV11-1 to TRBJ2-7, with a tentative D call TRBD1 (5 bases). The CDR3 loop is CASSLVQGSSYEQYF. Written as DNA, the CDR3 is TGTGCCAGCAGCTTAGTCCAGGGATCCTCCTACGAGCAGTACTTC. Full variable domain (outside the CDR3, taken from reference TRBV11-1 and TRBJ2-7): EAEVAQSPRYKITEKSQAVAFWCDPISGHATLYWYRQILGQGPELLVQFQDESVVDDSQLPKDRFSAERLKGVDSTLKIQPAELGDSAMYLCASSLVQGSSYEQYFGPGTRLTVT.